The clone carrying this TCR beta chain was detected only a few times. Antigen: not known. CDR1 and CDR2 (germline): MDHEN, SYDVKM. CDR3 length: 16 amino acids. Between the trimmed V and J ends, which lost 5 bases and 4 bases, there was a span of 18 bases. Clones were read by immunoSEQ multiplex PCR, and TCRdb kept only the in-frame ones, dropping some. The data show 60,000 to 70,000 clones, over 75% seen once. This sample was included in a study of OX40 agonist ivuxolimab in advanced cancers. Study at large: Intravenous ivuxolimab at 0.01 to 10 mg/kg was given to patients every 2 weeks. Study-wide results and caveats: In CD8+ T cells, expanded clones were on average more numerous than in CD4+.

Patients who had autoimmune disease history or got systemic immunosuppression were left out. Blood samples were obtained at baseline, cycle 4 day 1, and cycle 7 day 1. The specimen comprised CD4+ or CD8+ T cells sorted from blood, sampled in a trial of the OX40 agonist ivuxolimab. This TCR was recovered from an adult with an advanced solid tumor such as melanoma, head and neck, liver or kidney cancer. The V and J genes are TRBV28 and TRBJ2-1; D is ambiguous. In nucleotides, the CDR3 is TGTGCCAGCAGTGACCCGGACCGCAGCCTTTACAATGAGCAGTTCTTC. It translates to CASSDPDRSLYNEQFF. Filled out from reference TRBV28 and TRBJ2-1, the complete variable domain reads DVKVTQSSRYLVKRTGEKVFLECVQDMDHENMFWYRQDPGLGLRLIYFSYDVKMKEKGDIPEGYSVSREKKERFSLILESASTNQTSMYLCASSDPDRSLYNEQFFGPGTRLTVL.